This T cell receptor (beta chain) emerged from a study of blood T cell repertoires in COVID-19. Assay used: immunoSEQ multiplex PCR; TCRdb lists only in-frame clones, some missing. The sample holds some 290,000 clones; 88% are singletons and the top ten take about 11%. The CDR3 sequence is 14 residues long. In germline, CDR1 is SGHRS, CDR2 YFSETQ. V lost 4 bases and J lost 4; bases outside the gene matches: 1. V gene TRBV5-1 combines with J gene TRBJ2-1, with 11 bases identical to TRBD2. This TCR was recovered from a woman in her 30s with COVID-19, enrolled during active disease. The specimen was peripheral blood. The CDR3 nucleotides read TGCGCCAGCAGCAGGACTAGCGGGTACAATGAGCAGTTCTTC. Protein product: CASSRTSGYNEQFF.